These 25 T cell receptor beta chains were all obtained from the same sample, sequenced in a study of cytomegalovirus exposure and HLA in healthy donors. Use of 60 Vbeta and 13 Jbeta primers characterized the PCR. The assay was immunoSEQ multiplex PCR, and TCRdb's table has in-frame clones only and misses some. The data show approximately 110,000 clones, about 70% seen once. The sample was PBMCs. These receptors originate from a man aged 50 to 60 in good health and CMV-seropositive.

The rearrangement links TRBV7-8 to TRBJ2-1; D is possibly TRBD2 (5 bases). Between the trimmed V and J ends, which lost 1 base and 0 bases, there was a span of 13 bases. Looked up from germline, CDR1 is SGHVS and CDR2 is FQNEAQ. The CDR3 sequence is 17 residues long. The CDR3 is CASSLGLQRSSYNEQFF. In DNA form, the CDR3 reads TGTGCCAGCAGCTTAGGCCTACAGCGGAGCTCCTACAATGAGCAGTTCTTC.

This clone was detected a few times. The chain employs TRBV2 and TRBJ1-5; D remains unclear. This CDR3 is built from 13 residues. With 3 bases removed from V and 4 bases from J, the gap between germline ends came to 7 bases. Germline-derived CDR1 and CDR2 are SNHLY and FYNNEI. The CDR3 sequence is CASSEGGNQPQHF. In DNA form, the CDR3 reads TGTGCCAGCAGTGAGGGCGGGAATCAGCCCCAGCATTTT.

V is TRBV16 and J is TRBJ2-7; no firm D call. Germline loops: CDR1 KGHSY, CDR2 FQNENV. This CDR3 contains 13 residues. Trimming stripped 1 base from V and 3 bases from J, with 7 bases between. CDR3 sequence (DNA): TGTGCCAGCAGCCAATATAAAATCTACGAGCAGTACTTC. As protein: CASSQYKIYEQYF.

Only one count was recorded for this clone. V and J are TRBV10-3 and TRBJ2-5, with D maybe TRBD2 (6 bases). This CDR3 region has 14 residues. Trimming left V 5 bases short and J 2 bases short, with 12 bases between. CDR1 ENHRY and CDR2 SYGVKD come from the germline V gene. CDR3 DNA: TGTGCCATCAGTTTAGGAGGGCAGCAAGAGACCCAGTACTTC. Protein: CAISLGGQQETQYF.

The chain has TRBV2 and TRBJ1-5, with D possibly TRBD1 on 6 matching bases. The V end lost 4 bases, the J end lost 3 bases, and 13 bases lay between the germline ends. Per the germline V gene, CDR1 is SNHLY and CDR2 is FYNNEI. This CDR3 contains 15 residues. The CDR3: CASSALGQHNQPQHF. CDR3 bases: TGTGCCAGCAGTGCTTTAGGACAGCACAATCAGCCCCAGCATTTT. Full variable domain (remainder filled in from reference TRBV2 and TRBJ1-5): EPEVTQTPSHQVTQMGQEVILRCVPISNHLYFYWYRQILGQKVEFLVSFYNNEISEKSEIFDDQFSVERPDGSNFTLKIRSTKLEDSAMYFCASSALGQHNQPQHFGDGTRLSIL.

The chain combines TRBV18 with TRBJ1-3; 7 bases line up with TRBD1. CDR1 and CDR2 from the germline V gene are KGHSH and LQKENI. The CDR3 loop spans 15 amino acids. The trim removed 4 bases at V and 6 bases at J, leaving 9 bases unmatched. The DNA of the CDR3 is TGTGCCAGCTCACTATCGACAGGGTTGGAAAACACCATATATTTT. This gives the protein CASSLSTGLENTIYF.

The V call is TRBV18, the J call TRBJ1-1; TRBD1 might be the D (6 bases). Germline V CDR1 and CDR2: KGHSH, LQKENI. The V gene lost 5 bases and the J gene lost 3 bases, with 16 bases spanning the gap. CDR3 size: 15 residues. The CDR3 DNA reads TGTGCCAGCTCATCCCTTCAGGGGAGAGACACTGAAGCTTTCTTT. It specifies CASSSLQGRDTEAFF.

The rearrangement links TRBV5-4 to TRBJ2-1, with a weak D call TRBD2 (6 bases). Germline loops: CDR1 SGHNT, CDR2 YYREEE (reference sequence). The CDR3 is 15 amino acids. The ends were cut back, 4 bases at V and 6 bases at J, with 17 bases in the middle. CDR3 nucleotide sequence: TGTGCCAGCAGCCTCGTTTGGGGGGATCGCAATGAGCAGTTCTTC. Translation: CASSLVWGDRNEQFF. Full variable domain (rest looked up from reference TRBV5-4 and TRBJ2-1): ETGVTQSPTHLIKTRGQQVTLRCSSQSGHNTVSWYQQALGQGPQFIFQYYREEENGRGNFPPRFSGLQFPNYSSELNVNALELDDSALYLCASSLVWGDRNEQFFGPGTRLTVL.

This chain joins TRBV7-3 and TRBJ2-1, with D possibly matching TRBD2 (6 bases). V shed 5 bases and J shed 2 bases, with 13 bases lying between them. Germline V gene lookup returns CDR1 SGHTA and CDR2 FQGTGA. The CDR3 contains 15 residues. DNA for the CDR3: TGTGCCAGCAGCCCCGGGACTGGGACCTACAATGAGCAGTTCTTC. This gives the protein CASSPGTGTYNEQFF. Looking up the rest from reference TRBV7-3 and TRBJ2-1 gives the full variable domain: GAGVSQTPSNKVTEKGKYVELRCDPISGHTALYWYRQSLGQGPEFLIYFQGTGAADDSGLPNDRFFAVRPEGSVSTLKIQRTERGDSAVYLCASSPGTGTYNEQFFGPGTRLTVL.

This rearrangement joins TRBV28 to TRBJ2-1; 8 nucleotides match TRBD1. This CDR3 spans 15 amino acids. Per the germline V gene, CDR1 is MDHEN and CDR2 is SYDVKM. Trimming removed 6 bases from V and 5 bases from J; junction bases left unmatched: 9. The CDR3: CASRNPGQDHNEQFF. CDR3 bases: TGTGCCAGCAGAAACCCGGGACAGGACCACAATGAGCAGTTCTTC.

The chain couples TRBV11-2 to TRBJ2-5; D is ambiguous. V lost 4 bases to trimming and J lost 4 bases, with 7 bases between them. Germline CDR1 and CDR2: SGHAT and FQNNGV. This CDR3 region has 12 residues. CDR3 coding DNA: TGTGCCAGCAGCTACGCCGGAGAGACCCAGTACTTC. Protein sequence: CASSYAGETQYF.

This rearrangement joins TRBV25-1 to TRBJ1-5, with a tentative D call TRBD1 (6 bases). CDR3 length: 13 residues. Germline CDR1 MGHDK, CDR2 SYGVNS. V lost 6 bases, J lost 6 bases, and 12 bases lay in between. In nucleotides, the CDR3 is TGTGCCAGCAGCCCACAGGGTGGTCAGCCCCAGCATTTT. Translation: CASSPQGGQPQHF.

This sequence joins TRBV11-3 and TRBJ1-1; D may be TRBD1 (5 bases). Germline loops: CDR1 SGHNT, CDR2 YENEEA. CDR3 length: 15 amino acids. Between the trimmed V and J ends, which lost 5 bases and 4 bases, there was a span of 17 bases. The CDR3 bases are TGTGCCAGCAGCCCAAGTTGGGGGGGATCCACTGAAGCTTTCTTT. This gives the protein CASSPSWGGSTEAFF.

The gene calls are TRBV30 and TRBJ1-3; weak D call: TRBD1 (5 bases). Trimming pared 3 bases from V and 0 bases from J, leaving 9 bases between. From germline, CDR1 is GTSNPN and CDR2 SVGIG (reference sequence). This CDR3 spans 14 amino acids. Here the CDR3 reads CAWRQAGSGNTIYF. The CDR3 DNA sequence: TGTGCCTGGAGACAGGCCGGCTCTGGAAACACCATATATTTT.

The chain uses TRBV5-1 and TRBJ1-2; D remains ambiguous. Germline-derived CDR1 and CDR2 are SGHRS and YFSETQ. V lost 0 bases to trimming and J lost 6 bases, with 9 bases between them. The CDR3 totals 13 residues. In nucleotides, the CDR3 is TGCGCCAGCAGCTTGGAGAGGGCCCATGGCTACACCTTC. Protein product: CASSLERAHGYTF.

This clone was counted a single time. The chain carries TRBV5-1 and TRBJ1-1; 8 nucleotides line up with TRBD1. After removal of 6 bases from V and 3 bases from J, the junction contained 7 bases not matched to a gene. In germline, CDR1 is SGHRS, CDR2 YFSETQ. The length of the CDR3 is 14 residues. The CDR3 bases are TGCGCCAGCACGCAGGGGGCGCGGGACACTGAAGCTTTCTTT. Translated, it gives CASTQGARDTEAFF.

The J gene is TRBJ2-1, the V gene TRBV19; 7 bases are a match to TRBD2. Germline CDR1 and CDR2: LNHDA and SQIVND (reference sequence). V lost 5 bases, J lost 2 bases, and 6 bases stayed unmatched. The CDR3 runs to 15 residues. The CDR3 reads CASSPRAGPYNEQFF. The CDR3, as DNA: TGTGCCAGTAGTCCTCGAGCGGGACCCTACAATGAGCAGTTCTTC. The variable domain in full, with the rest retrieved from reference TRBV19 and TRBJ2-1, is DGGITQSPKYLFRKEGQNVTLSCEQNLNHDAMYWYRQDPGQGLRLIYYSQIVNDFQKGDIAEGYSVSREKKESFPLTVTSAQKNPTAFYLCASSPRAGPYNEQFFGPGTRLTVL.

The V gene is TRBV7-2, the J gene TRBJ2-1, with D possibly matching TRBD2 (5 bases). This CDR3 is 15 amino acids long. CDR1 is SGHTA, CDR2 FQGNSA, per germline. With 0 bases removed from V and 1 base from J, the gap between germline ends came to 7 bases. As DNA, the CDR3 is TGTGCCAGCAGCTTAGCGGGAGATTCCTACAATGAGCAGTTCTTC. It yields the protein CASSLAGDSYNEQFF.

This rearrangement joins TRBV11-2 to TRBJ2-1, with 9 bases lining up with TRBD2. CDR3 length: 15 amino acids. CDR1 is SGHAT and CDR2 is FQNNGV in the germline V gene. V shed 5 bases, J shed 3 bases, and the junction held 5 bases outside the gene matches. The CDR3, as DNA: TGTGCCAGCAGCCTAATAGCGGGGGACTACAATGAGCAGTTCTTC. This gives the protein CASSLIAGDYNEQFF.

This chain joins TRBV6-5 and TRBJ1-5; 8 nucleotides line up with TRBD1. With V trimmed by 3 bases and J by 7 bases, 8 bases remained unmatched. The CDR3 extends over 15 amino acids. Per the germline V gene, CDR1 is MNHEY and CDR2 is SVGAGI. The CDR3 protein is CASSYSAGGWQPQHF. DNA for the CDR3: TGTGCCAGCAGTTATTCGGCAGGGGGCTGGCAGCCCCAGCATTTT.

This chain links TRBV2 with TRBJ2-1, with TRBD2 matching 9 bases. The CDR3 loop spans 15 amino acids. The germline V gene has CDR1 SNHLY and CDR2 FYNNEI. Trimming cost V 6 bases and J 9 bases; bases outside gene matches: 12. The CDR3 protein is CASRLLAGGEGEQFF. CDR3 nucleotides: TGTGCCAGCAGGTTACTAGCGGGCGGCGAAGGTGAGCAGTTCTTC.

The chain links TRBV27 to TRBJ1-1, with a tentative D call TRBD1 (6 bases). Germline-derived CDR1 and CDR2 are MNHEY and SMNVEV (reference sequence). The CDR3 contains 15 residues. V lost 2 bases to trimming and J lost 2 bases, with 12 bases between them. CDR3 in amino acids: CASSLGRGGNTEAFF. Here the CDR3 DNA reads TGTGCCAGCAGTTTAGGGCGGGGGGGCAACACTGAAGCTTTCTTT.

The CDR3 DNA follows: TGTGCCAGCTGGAGTAGCGGGGGGTACACCGGGGAGCTGTTTTTT. This encodes CASWSSGGYTGELFF. The chain couples TRBV6-1 to TRBJ2-2, with TRBD2 matching 10 bases. The CDR3 consists of 15 residues. After removal of 8 bases from V and 3 bases from J, the junction contained 6 bases not matched to a gene. Per germline, CDR1 MNHNS and CDR2 SASEGT.

V gene TRBV5-1 combines with J gene TRBJ2-7; tentatively, D is TRBD2 (6 bases). Trimming took 0 bases from V and 0 from J, leaving 10 bases between them. Germline CDR1 SGHRS, CDR2 YFSETQ. The CDR3 has 15 amino acids. CDR3 coding DNA: TGCGCCAGCAGCTTGGAGGCGGGGAGCTCCTACGAGCAGTACTTC. Translating gives CASSLEAGSSYEQYF.

The V and J genes are TRBV5-1 and TRBJ2-7; 7 bases fit TRBD1. V dropped 1 base and J dropped 2; count of bases not matched to a gene: 3. The CDR3 runs to 14 residues. Looked up from germline, CDR1 is SGHRS and CDR2 is YFSETQ. CDR3 nucleotides: TGCGCCAGCAGCTTGCTGGGACAGACCTACGAGCAGTACTTC. Its protein is CASSLLGQTYEQYF.